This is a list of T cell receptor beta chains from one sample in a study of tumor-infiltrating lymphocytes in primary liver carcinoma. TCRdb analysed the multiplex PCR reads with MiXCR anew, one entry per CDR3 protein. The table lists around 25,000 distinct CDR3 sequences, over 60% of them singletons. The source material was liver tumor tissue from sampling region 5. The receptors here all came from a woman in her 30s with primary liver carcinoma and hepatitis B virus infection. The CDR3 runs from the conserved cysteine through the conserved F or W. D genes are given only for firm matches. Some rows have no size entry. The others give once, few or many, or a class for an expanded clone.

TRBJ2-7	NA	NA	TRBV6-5	CASSYKDSSPHGQYF	TGTGCCAGCAGTTACAAGGACAGCAGCCCCCACGGGCAGTACTTC
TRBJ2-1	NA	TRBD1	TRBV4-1	CACSQGDRIYNEQFF	TGCGCCTGCAGCCAAGGGGACAGAATCTACAATGAGCAATTCTTC
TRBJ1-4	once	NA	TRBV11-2	CASSLGTALGKLFF	TGTGCCAGCAGCTTAGGGACAGCTCTAGGAAAACTGTTTTTT
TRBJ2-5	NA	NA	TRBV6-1	CGRSLYPLQGGETQYF	TGTGGCAGGAGTCTTTACCCCCTGCAGGGAGGAGAGACCCAGTACTTC
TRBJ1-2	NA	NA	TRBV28	CANSLGRAEYGYTF	TGTGCCAACAGTTTAGGGCGGGCGGAGTATGGCTACACCTTC
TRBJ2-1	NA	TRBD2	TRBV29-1	CSVAPELAGEYNEQFF	TGCAGCGTTGCCCCTGAACTAGCGGGAGAATACAATGAGCAGTTCTTC
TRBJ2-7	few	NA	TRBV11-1	CASNLGYLREQCF	TGTGCCAGCAACCTAGGATACCTCCGCGAGCAGTGCTTC
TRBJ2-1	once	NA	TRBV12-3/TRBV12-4	CASSSQTYEQFF	TGTGCCAGCAGTTCCCAAACCTATGAGCAGTTCTTC
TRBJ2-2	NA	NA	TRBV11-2	CASSLVLGGANTRELFF	TGTGCCAGCAGCTTAGTATTAGGAGGGGCGAACACCAGGGAGCTGTTTTTT
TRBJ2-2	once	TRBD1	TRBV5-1	CASSLGHRDRATGELFF	TGCGCCAGCAGCTTGGGTCACCGGGACAGAGCGACCGGGGAGCTGTTTTTT
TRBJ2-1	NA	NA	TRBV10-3	CAINPTATRNEQFF	TGTGCCATCAATCCCACGGCGACCAGGAATGAGCAGTTCTTC
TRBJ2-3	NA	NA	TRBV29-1	CSVADRKRVYF	TGTAGCGTGGCGGATAGGAAGAGAGTGTATTTT
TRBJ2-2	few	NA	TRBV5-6	CASGLAPRVTGVLFF	TGTGCCAGCGGCTTGGCACCCAGGGTCACCGGGGTGCTGTTTTTT
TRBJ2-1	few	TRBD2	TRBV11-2	CSSSTSLAGGYNEQFF	TGTTCCAGCAGCACATCTCTGGCGGGAGGATACAATGAGCAATTCTTC
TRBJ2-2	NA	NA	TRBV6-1	CTSSETLPGGDANTGELFF	TGTACCAGCAGTGAAACCCTTCCTGGGGGCGACGCGAACACCGGGGAGCTGTTTTTT
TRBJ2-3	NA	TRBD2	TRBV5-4	CAGSLAGTSGSRLSDTQYF	TGTGCCGGCAGCTTGGCGGGGACTAGCGGGAGTCGCCTCAGCGATACGCAGTATTTT
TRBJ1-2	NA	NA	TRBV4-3	CASGAELEIYGYTF	TGCGCCAGTGGCGCTGAGCTGGAGATCTATGGCTACACCTTC
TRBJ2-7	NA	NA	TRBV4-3	CASSQLQDSSHEQYF	TGCGCCAGCAGCCAGCTACAGGACAGCTCTCACGAACAGTACTTC
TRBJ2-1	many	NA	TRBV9	CASSGNPESGSSYNEQFF	TGTGCCAGCAGCGGTAATCCCGAAAGCGGCTCATCCTACAATGAGCAGTTCTTC
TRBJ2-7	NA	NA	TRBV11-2	CAGSLETRDLRGEYF	TGTGCCGGCAGCTTAGAAACGAGGGATCTACGCGGAGAGTACTTC
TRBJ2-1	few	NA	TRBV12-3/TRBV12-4	CASSIGGGSYNEQFF	TGTGCCAGCAGTATTGGCGGAGGCTCCTACAATGAGCAGTTCTTC
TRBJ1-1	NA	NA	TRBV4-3	CASSQDLGSQAFF	TGTGCCAGCAGCCAAGATCTGGGGTCTCAAGCTTTCTTT
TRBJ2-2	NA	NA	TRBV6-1	CISSETLPWGAANTGELLF	TGTATCAGCAGTGAAACCCTTCCCTGGGGCGCCGCGAACACCGGGGAGCTGCTTTTT
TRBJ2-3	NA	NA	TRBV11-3	CASSPVSGRGTDTQYF	TGTGCCAGCAGCCCTGTGAGCGGGCGAGGCACAGATACTCAGTATTTT
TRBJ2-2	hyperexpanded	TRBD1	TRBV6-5	CASSPRTGFTGELFF	TGTGCCAGCAGTCCGCGGACAGGGTTCACCGGGGAGCTGTTTTTT
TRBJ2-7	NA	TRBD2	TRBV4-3	CTSSQDRWTRREQYF	TGCACCAGCAGCCAAGATCGATGGACTAGGCGGGAGCAGTACTTC
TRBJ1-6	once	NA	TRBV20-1	CSARPGQEHSPLHF	TGCAGTGCACGGCCGGGTCAGGAGCATTCACCCCTCCACTTT
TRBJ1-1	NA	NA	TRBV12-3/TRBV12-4	CASSLGRMNTEAFF	TGTGCCAGCAGTTTGGGCAGAATGAACACTGAAGCTTTCTTT
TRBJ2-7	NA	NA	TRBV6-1	CASSGLFYEGYF	TGTGCCAGCAGTGGTCTATTCTACGAGGGGTACTTT
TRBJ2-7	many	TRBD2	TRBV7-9	CASSPTSTGEQYF	TGTGCCAGCAGCCCGACTAGCACTGGCGAGCAGTACTTC
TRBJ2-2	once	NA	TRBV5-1	CASSLGHRGRAAGELFF	TGTGCCAGCAGCTTGGGCCACCGGGGCAGAGCGGCCGGGGAGCTGTTTTTT
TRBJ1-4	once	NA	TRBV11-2	CACSPCGGKLFF	TGTGCCTGCAGCCCCTGTGGTGGAAAACTGTTTTTT
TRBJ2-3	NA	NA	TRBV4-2	CASSQDPGDTYF	TGTGCCAGCAGCCAAGACCCGGGAGATACGTATTTT
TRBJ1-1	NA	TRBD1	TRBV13	CATRTGGVNTEAFF	TGTGCCACCAGGACAGGGGGTGTAAACACTGAGGCTTTCTTT
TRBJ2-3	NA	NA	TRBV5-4	CASSVDGHSPPTDMQYF	TGTGCCAGCAGCGTTGACGGACACTCTCCACCCACAGATATGCAGTATTTT
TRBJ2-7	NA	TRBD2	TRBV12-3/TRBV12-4	CASSHGLAGRGKQYF	TGCGCCAGCAGTCATGGGCTAGCGGGACGAGGCAAGCAGTACTTC
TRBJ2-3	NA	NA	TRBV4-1	CSSSQLDMVVEDSDTQYF	TGCTCCAGCAGCCAACTAGACATGGTAGTTGAAGACTCGGATACGCAGTATTTT
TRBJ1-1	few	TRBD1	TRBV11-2	CASSARDRVRKRWSNTEAFF	TGTGCCAGCAGCGCTCGGGACAGGGTGCGCAAGAGGTGGAGCAACACTGAAGCCTTCTTT
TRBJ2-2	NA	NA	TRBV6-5	CASSYSAEVGSGTGELFF	TGTGCCAGCAGTTACTCCGCAGAGGTCGGGAGCGGCACCGGAGAGCTGTTTTTT
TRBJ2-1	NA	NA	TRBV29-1	CSVEGTRPNEQFF	TGCAGCGTCGAAGGTACTAGGCCCAATGAGCAGTTCTTC
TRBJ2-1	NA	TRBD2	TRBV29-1	CSVVEWEGRTFF	TGTAGCGTCGTGGAATGGGAGGGCCGAACATTCTTC
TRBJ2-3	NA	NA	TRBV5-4	CASSLDGHPPPSDTQYF	TGTGCCAGCAGCCTAGACGGACACCCTCCACCCTCAGATACGCAGTACTTT
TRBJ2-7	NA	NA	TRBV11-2	CASSTYDYGLYF	TGTGCCAGCAGCACCTACGACTACGGACTGTACTTC
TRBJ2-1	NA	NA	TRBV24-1	CATGTFLHGQFF	TGTGCTACCGGGACCTTTCTGCATGGGCAGTTCTTC
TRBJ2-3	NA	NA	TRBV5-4	CACSFSTDMQYF	TGTGCCTGCAGCTTCTCCACAGATATGCAGTATTTT
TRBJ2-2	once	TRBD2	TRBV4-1	CASNQDRGIQRDPGELFF	TGCGCCAGCAACCAAGATCGCGGTATTCAGCGGGATCCCGGGGAGCTGTTTTTT
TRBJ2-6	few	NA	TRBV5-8	CVSTITGFSGANVLTF	TGTGTCAGCACCATAACGGGCTTCTCTGGGGCCAACGTCCTGACTTTC
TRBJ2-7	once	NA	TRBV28	CANSSHPQGFYEQYF	TGTGCCAACAGTTCGCACCCCCAGGGGTTTTACGAGCAGTACTTC
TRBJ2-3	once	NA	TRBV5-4	CVSSVDGHPPSTDTQYF	TGTGTCAGCAGCGTAGACGGACACCCTCCATCCACGGATACGCAGTATTTT
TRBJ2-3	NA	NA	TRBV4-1	CANSLVVTTSGVDTQYF	TGCGCCAACAGCCTAGTCGTAACTACCAGCGGTGTAGATACGCAGTATTTT
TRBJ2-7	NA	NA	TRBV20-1	CIAPRTNGRYEQYF	TGCATTGCACCCCGGACTAACGGAAGATACGAGCAGTACTTC
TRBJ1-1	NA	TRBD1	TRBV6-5	CSSNQQGSTEPFF	TGCTCCAGCAATCAACAGGGGTCAACTGAACCTTTCTTT
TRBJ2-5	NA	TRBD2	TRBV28	CASSLPKDSGGQEAQYF	TGTGCCAGCAGTTTACCCAAAGATAGCGGGGGTCAAGAGGCTCAGTACTTC